The entry below gives a single T cell receptor (beta chain) sequence along with its context. Its specificity is not known. The data were obtained in a study of shared clonotypes between healthy human individuals. Germline CDR1 reads MNHEY; CDR2 reads SVGAGI. This CDR3 comprises 14 residues. V was pared by 6 bases and J by 6 bases, with 6 bases of the junction left unmatched. Study findings and constraints: Only blood samples were collected, and tissue repertoires likely differ. Rarefaction exposed incomplete sorted-subset sequencing despite large depth.

Using immunoSEQ multiplex PCR, the repertoire was profiled, and TCRdb retains in-frame clones only, with some absent. The sample lists some 1.1 million clones, around three quarters seen once, with about 0.94% in the top ten. This receptor was taken from a man aged 18 to 29 in good health. Some clones in this sample may be carry-over from other donors' samples. The rearrangement joins TRBV6-5 to TRBJ2-4, with TRBD1 matching over 9 bases. Sequenced sample: memory CD4+ T cells from PBMCs. Subset reported: CD45RA-negative fraction. For the CDR3, the DNA is TGTGCCAGCAGGCAACAGGGGGCGGGAAACATTCAGTACTTC. Translated: CASRQQGAGNIQYF.